The rows below give T cell receptor beta chains drawn from one sample of a study of T cells after yellow fever vaccination. MiXCR, run by TCRdb on the 5' RACE reads, gives a single entry per CDR3 protein. The table has about 400,000 distinct CDR3 sequences, 11% seen once; the top ten hold less than 20%. The sample in question was PBMCs, obtained on the day of the first yellow fever vaccination. The receptors were gathered from a man aged 18 to 30 who received the YFV17D yellow fever vaccine. Each CDR3 is given without its conserved first and last residue. The order of the fields is CDR3 length, V gene, J gene, CDR3 protein.

15	TRBV7-2	TRBJ1-4	ASSSRGSGVVGEKLF
11	TRBV7-9	TRBJ1-5	ASSLSRNQPQH
14	TRBV10-3	TRBJ1-3	AMSLSFLDSGNTIY
14	TRBV28	TRBJ2-4	ASSLLPGTDKNIQY
14	TRBV19	TRBJ1-5	ASRIGRENSNQPQH
11	TRBV7-9	TRBJ2-5	ASSLSGSETQY
12	TRBV24-1	TRBJ2-3	ATSDFTLGDTQY
12	TRBV2	TRBJ2-1	ASSLLKVVNEQF
14	TRBV4-1	TRBJ1-3	ASSQLYASSGNTIY
13	TRBV7-8	TRBJ1-5	ASSPMKGAGQPQH
11	TRBV12-3/TRBV12-4	TRBJ2-7	ASSSGTVYEQY
15	TRBV27	TRBJ1-1	ASRILLRGRQNTEAF
13	TRBV9	TRBJ2-1	ASSVASARDNEQF
13	TRBV29-1	TRBJ2-3	SVVIGRGSTDTQY
14	TRBV11-2	TRBJ2-2	ASSPRLGPFSGELF
11	TRBV5-1	TRBJ2-3	ASSTVGEDTQY
12	TRBV11-2	TRBJ2-1	ASSLASGINEQF
12	TRBV7-2	TRBJ2-1	ASSLMGGDNEQF